This TCR beta chain was recovered during a study of beta chain features in type 1 diabetes. About the study: Researchers looked at 85 million to 110 million sorted cells across all samples.

J was trimmed by 7 bases and V by 3 bases; bases with no gene match: 4. This CDR3 has 13 residues. The germline CDR1 and CDR2 sequences are SQVTM and ANQGSEA. Study-level points and caveats: Across all four CD4+ subsets, people with type 1 diabetes showed modestly shorter TCRB CDR3s.

This clone was observed a few times. Its specificity is unknown. All of the isolated RNA was reverse transcribed, so expressed TCRB transcripts were sequenced. It was found that naive, central memory and regulatory T cell samples averaged roughly 3.6 million reads. Clones were sequenced by immunoSEQ multiplex PCR, and TCRdb holds only the in-frame ones, with some missing. Altogether 310,000 or so clones are present, 9.5% to 12% being singletons, with the ten largest covering 0.015% to 0.02%. Stem cell-like memory, regulatory, central memory and naive CD4+ cells were sorted via CD45RO/CCR7/CD25/CD127/CD95/CD27.

Sequenced sample: naive CD4+ T cells from blood. This receptor was taken from a woman aged 25 to 45 in good health. The rearrangement uses TRBV29-1 and TRBJ2-1, with 9 bases fitting TRBD1. CDR3 sequence reads: CSVDVGTGNEQFF. DNA for the CDR3: TGCAGCGTTGACGTTGGGACAGGGAATGAGCAGTTCTTC.